The 30 T cell receptor beta chains presented below share a single source sample, sequenced in a study of blood T cell repertoires in COVID-19. Method: immunoSEQ multiplex PCR; TCRdb's copy keeps in-frame clones and lacks some. The table records 300,000 or so clones, more than 70% of them present only once. Sequenced sample: peripheral blood. The receptors were sampled from a woman in her forties or fifties who had recovered from COVID-19.

The chain links TRBV7-9 to TRBJ2-2; D not resolved. CDR3 size: 13 residues. Germline values: CDR1 SEHNR, CDR2 FQNEAQ (reference sequence). V lost 5 bases and J lost 2, with 6 bases in between. The CDR3 sequence: CASSPRNTGELFF. CDR3 nucleotides: TGTGCCAGCAGCCCCAGAAACACCGGGGAGCTGTTTTTT.

V gene TRBV28 combines with J gene TRBJ1-3, with 12 bases lining up with TRBD1. The CDR3 covers 19 residues. The germline CDR1 and CDR2 sequences are MDHEN and SYDVKM. Trimming removed 5 bases from V and 0 bases from J; junction bases left unmatched: 11. The CDR3 bases are TGTGCCAGCAGTCCCCGGGACAGGGGGCAACCCCGCTCTGGAAACACCATATATTTT. Translated, it gives CASSPRDRGQPRSGNTIYF.

Here the CDR3 DNA reads TGTGCCAGCAGCGCCCACCCGGGACAAAACTACGAGCAGTACTTC. Protein sequence: CASSAHPGQNYEQYF. The chain joins TRBV9 to TRBJ2-7; possible D gene TRBD1, 6 bases. This CDR3 has 15 amino acids. Trimming stripped 3 bases from V and 3 bases from J, with 16 bases between. From germline, CDR1 is SGDLS and CDR2 YYNGEE.

The chain employs TRBV25-1 and TRBJ2-7; 9 bases map to TRBD2. This CDR3 region has 13 residues. The ends lost 8 bases at V and 2 bases at J; junction bases unmatched: 4. Germline V gene data show CDR1 as MGHDK and CDR2 as SYGVNS. The CDR3 nucleotides read TGTGCCAGCGCGCGGGGGGGCCCCTACGAGCAGTACTTC. Protein product: CASARGGPYEQYF.

The chain has TRBV5-5 and TRBJ1-1, with TRBD1 identical over 9 bases. The V gene end was trimmed by 2 bases and the J gene end by 7 bases; junction bases not matched to a gene: 3. CDR1 and CDR2 from the germline V gene are SGHKS and YYEKEE (reference sequence). The CDR3 length is 13 residues. CDR3 sequence: CASSLWGQGEAFF. DNA for the CDR3: TGTGCCAGCAGCTTATGGGGACAGGGTGAAGCTTTCTTT.

This chain uses TRBV11-2 with TRBJ2-3; D unresolved. With 2 bases removed from V and 5 bases from J, the gap between germline ends came to 8 bases. Germline CDR1 reads SGHAT; CDR2 reads FQNNGV. This CDR3 has 13 residues. The CDR3: CASSLSPGDTQYF. CDR3 DNA sequence: TGTGCCAGCAGCTTAAGTCCCGGAGATACGCAGTATTTT.

This chain joins TRBV27 and TRBJ2-2; tentative D call: TRBD2 (5 bases). The CDR3 has 16 amino acids. Germline CDR1 and CDR2: MNHEY and SMNVEV (reference sequence). The V end was cut by 4 bases, the J end by 0 bases, with 12 bases between. CDR3 amino acids: CASSSRTAANTGELFF. CDR3 sequence (DNA): TGTGCCAGCAGTTCAAGGACTGCGGCGAACACCGGGGAGCTGTTTTTT.

The chain links TRBV10-2 to TRBJ2-3; D is unclear. This CDR3 is 14 amino acids long. Trimming shortened V by 3 bases and J by 1 base, and 8 bases separated the two germline ends. Germline CDR1 is WSHSY and CDR2 is SAAADI. CDR3 amino acids: CASSDPRRTDTQYF. The CDR3 nucleotides read TGCGCCAGCAGTGACCCGAGGCGCACAGATACGCAGTATTTT.

The chain has TRBV29-1 and TRBJ2-5; D ambiguous. The CDR3 loop spans 13 amino acids. Trimming pared 0 bases from V and 3 bases from J, leaving 8 bases between. Germline CDR1 SQVTM, CDR2 ANQGSEA. The CDR3 sequence is CSVEDPSEETQYF. DNA for the CDR3: TGCAGCGTTGAAGATCCCAGCGAAGAGACCCAGTACTTC.

This rearrangement joins TRBV21-1 to TRBJ1-2; the table's D call, TRBD1, was not checked against the DNA. TRBV21-1 is a pseudogene locus. This CDR3 comprises 13 residues. The CDR3 bases are TGTGCCAGCAGCGCACAGCTGGACTATGGCTACACCTTC. It specifies CASSAQLDYGYTF.

This clone was detected only once. V gene TRBV5-5 combines with J gene TRBJ2-7; TRBD2 might be the D (6 bases). Trimming left V 3 bases short and J 4 bases short, with 11 bases between. Germline CDR1 is SGHKS and CDR2 is YYEKEE (reference sequence). This CDR3 region has 13 residues. Written as DNA, the CDR3 is TGTGCCAGCAGCTATGACGGGACTTACGAGCAGTACTTC. Protein sequence: CASSYDGTYEQYF. The whole variable domain, filled in from reference TRBV5-5 and TRBJ2-7, reads DAGVTQSPTHLIKTRGQQVTLRCSPISGHKSVSWYQQVLGQGPQFIFQYYEKEERGRGNFPDRFSARQFPNYSSELNVNALLLGDSALYLCASSYDGTYEQYFGPGTRLTVT.

The genes are TRBV19 and TRBJ1-5; 7 bases are a match to TRBD1. In germline, CDR1 is LNHDA, CDR2 SQIVND (reference sequence). CDR3 length: 15 residues. With 2 bases clipped from V and 9 bases from J, the junction kept 10 bases outside the gene matches. The CDR3 DNA reads as TGTGCCAGTAGTATATCATCACAGGGGCGGTCGCCCCAGCATTTT. This sequence encodes CASSISSQGRSPQHF.

This clone was seen once. The V call is TRBV28, the J call TRBJ1-1, with a possible D match to TRBD1 (6 bases). Germline CDR1 reads MDHEN; CDR2 reads SYDVKM. The germline V and J ends were trimmed by 4 bases and 5 bases, with 20 bases remaining between them. This CDR3 is 16 amino acids long. The CDR3 nucleotides are TGTGCCAGCAGTTCTATAAACCAAGTACAGGGTACTGAAGCTTTCTTT. This codes for CASSSINQVQGTEAFF.

The gene calls are TRBV28 and TRBJ1-1, with D perhaps TRBD1 (6 bases). Germline V gene lookup returns CDR1 MDHEN and CDR2 SYDVKM. Trimming took 4 bases from V and 10 from J, leaving 13 bases between them. The CDR3 covers 12 residues. CDR3 sequence reads: CASSSRGGRAFF. Written as DNA, the CDR3 is TGTGCCAGCAGTTCCAGAGGGGGAAGAGCTTTCTTT. Filled out from reference TRBV28 and TRBJ1-1, the complete variable domain reads DVKVTQSSRYLVKRTGEKVFLECVQDMDHENMFWYRQDPGLGLRLIYFSYDVKMKEKGDIPEGYSVSREKKERFSLILESASTNQTSMYLCASSSRGGRAFFGQGTRLTVV.

This clone was counted a few times. The CDR3 sequence: CASSRTSGRSNEQFF. For the CDR3, the DNA is TGTGCCAGCAGTCGGACTAGCGGGAGGTCTAATGAGCAGTTCTTC. The V call is TRBV6-6, the J call TRBJ2-1, with 14 bases matching TRBD2. This CDR3 is built from 15 residues. The V and J ends lost 5 bases and 7 bases, in that order; junction bases with no gene match: 4. Germline CDR1 reads MNHNY; CDR2 reads SVGAGI (reference sequence).

The V call is TRBV4-3, the J call TRBJ2-7; TRBD2 matches 7 bases. The CDR3 length is 15 residues. Germline loops: CDR1 LGHNA, CDR2 YSLEER. V trimming: 1 base; J trimming: 4 bases; junction bases outside the gene matches: 7. CDR3 in DNA: TGCGCCAGCAGCCAAGTTGGAGCGGGAAGTTACGAGCAGTACTTC. Its protein is CASSQVGAGSYEQYF.

This sequence joins TRBV2 and TRBJ2-3; 10 nucleotides line up with TRBD2. There are 14 residues in the CDR3. V lost 11 bases, J lost 7 bases, and 12 bases stayed unmatched. From germline, CDR1 is SNHLY and CDR2 FYNNEI. CDR3 coding DNA: TGTGCCGGACAGCGGGAGGGCCTAGGGTATACGCAGTATTTT. It is translated as CAGQREGLGYTQYF.

V gene TRBV6-5 combines with J gene TRBJ1-6; no firm D call. The germline V gene encodes CDR1 MNHEY and CDR2 SVGAGI. The CDR3 loop spans 15 amino acids. The V and J ends lost 0 bases and 10 bases respectively, with 13 bases between them. The CDR3 DNA reads as TGTGCCAGCAGTTACTCAGGGAGCGGTCAATCACCCCTCCACTTT. Amino acid sequence: CASSYSGSGQSPLHF.

The V and J genes are TRBV19 and TRBJ1-3; 8 positions match TRBD1. Germline CDR1 and CDR2: LNHDA and SQIVND (reference sequence). With 8 bases clipped from V and 3 bases from J, the junction kept 9 bases outside the gene matches. The CDR3 has 15 amino acids. The CDR3 sequence is CASSPRTGSGNTIYF. The CDR3 region has the DNA TGTGCCAGTTCCCCTCGGACAGGGAGTGGAAACACCATATATTTT.

This rearrangement joins TRBV7-2 to TRBJ1-2, with TRBD1 matching over 7 bases. Per germline, CDR1 SGHTA and CDR2 FQGNSA. J gave up 6 bases and V 1 base, and 5 bases lay outside the gene matches. The CDR3 spans 14 residues. The CDR3: CASSLEYRGDGYTF. Written as DNA, the CDR3 is TGTGCCAGCAGCTTAGAATACAGGGGTGATGGCTACACCTTC.

V and J are TRBV7-6 and TRBJ2-1, with 9 bases aligning to TRBD2. Germline CDR1 and CDR2: SGHVS and FNYEAQ. CDR3 length: 16 amino acids. Trimming cost V 1 base and J 3 bases; bases outside gene matches: 4. The chain's CDR3 is CASSLGTSGFYNEQFF. In DNA form, the CDR3 reads TGTGCCAGCAGCTTAGGCACTAGCGGGTTCTACAATGAGCAGTTCTTC.

This chain connects TRBV29-1 to TRBJ2-7, with 7 bases aligning to TRBD2. CDR3 length equals 12 residues. Germline V CDR1 and CDR2: SQVTM, ANQGSEA. V shed 7 bases and J 2 bases; nucleotides not matched to a gene: 5. Here the CDR3 DNA reads TGCAGCGCCCTGGGGGGGACCTACGAGCAGTACTTC. It translates to CSALGGTYEQYF.

The chain is built from TRBV20-1 and TRBJ2-7; D perhaps matches TRBD2 (6 bases). Trimming pared 3 bases from V and 7 bases from J, leaving 19 bases between. The CDR3 sequence is 14 residues long. Germline V gives CDR1 DFQATT, CDR2 SNEGSKA (reference sequence). The CDR3 sequence: CSASRIADPREQYF. The CDR3, as DNA: TGCAGTGCTAGTCGCATAGCGGACCCCCGGGAGCAGTACTTC.

This rearrangement joins TRBV3-1 (or the pseudogene TRBV3-2) to TRBJ2-7; 7 positions agree with TRBD1. With 2 bases clipped from V and 5 bases from J, the junction kept 9 bases outside the gene matches. From germline, CDR1 is LGHDT and CDR2 YNNKEL (reference sequence). The CDR3 loop spans 15 amino acids. CDR3 in DNA: TGTGCCAGCAGCCAACAGGCCAGGGGGATCGACGAGCAGTACTTC. It is translated as CASSQQARGIDEQYF.

The rearrangement links TRBV11-2 to TRBJ1-2; 8 nucleotides align to TRBD1. With V trimmed by 5 bases and J by 4 bases, 3 bases remained unmatched. The CDR3 runs 13 residues. Germline V gives CDR1 SGHAT, CDR2 FQNNGV. CDR3 coding DNA: TGTGCCAGCAGCCCCGGACAGGGCTATGGCTACACCTTC. It encodes CASSPGQGYGYTF.

The rearrangement joins TRBV5-4 to TRBJ2-2; D is possibly TRBD1 (5 bases). The V end was cut by 0 bases, the J end by 0 bases, with 6 bases between. This CDR3 is 15 amino acids long. The germline V gene has CDR1 SGHNT and CDR2 YYREEE (reference sequence). CDR3 in DNA: TGTGCCAGCAGCTTGGTAGGGGCGAACACCGGGGAGCTGTTTTTT. This codes for CASSLVGANTGELFF.

CDR3 sequence (DNA): TGTGCCAGTAGTACAACCGGGACAGCGAACACTGAAGCTTTCTTT. Its translation: CASSTTGTANTEAFF. The V gene is TRBV19, the J gene TRBJ1-1; 7 bases align to TRBD1. J was trimmed by 1 base and V by 4 bases; bases with no gene match: 6. The germline V gene has CDR1 LNHDA and CDR2 SQIVND (reference sequence). The CDR3 totals 15 residues.

The chain links TRBV28 to TRBJ1-3; perhaps TRBD1 as D (5 bases). The V end lost 4 bases, the J end lost 2 bases, and 9 bases lay between the germline ends. The CDR3 contains 14 residues. The V gene's germline CDR1 is MDHEN and CDR2 SYDVKM. The DNA of the CDR3 is TGTGCCAGCAGTTCTCGGGGGGCTGGAAACACCATATATTTT. Translated, it gives CASSSRGAGNTIYF. The full variable domain, rest sourced from reference TRBV28 and TRBJ1-3, is DVKVTQSSRYLVKRTGEKVFLECVQDMDHENMFWYRQDPGLGLRLIYFSYDVKMKEKGDIPEGYSVSREKKERFSLILESASTNQTSMYLCASSSRGAGNTIYFGEGSWLTVV.

The chain uses TRBV9 and TRBJ1-1; D might be TRBD1 (6 bases). This CDR3 has 13 residues. Trimming left V 4 bases short and J 1 base short, with 8 bases between. Germline V gene lookup returns CDR1 SGDLS and CDR2 YYNGEE. The CDR3 region has the DNA TGTGCCAGCAGCTCCAGGGGGAACACTGAAGCTTTCTTT. Translated, it gives CASSSRGNTEAFF.

Here the CDR3 reads CASSRDRGYGYTF. The CDR3 region has the DNA TGTGCCAGCAGCCGGGACAGGGGCTATGGCTACACCTTC. The chain uses TRBV12-3 or TRBV12-4 and TRBJ1-2; 10 bases fit TRBD1. Losses at the gene ends were 6 bases for V and 4 bases for J; bases not matched to a gene: 2. This CDR3 is built from 13 residues.